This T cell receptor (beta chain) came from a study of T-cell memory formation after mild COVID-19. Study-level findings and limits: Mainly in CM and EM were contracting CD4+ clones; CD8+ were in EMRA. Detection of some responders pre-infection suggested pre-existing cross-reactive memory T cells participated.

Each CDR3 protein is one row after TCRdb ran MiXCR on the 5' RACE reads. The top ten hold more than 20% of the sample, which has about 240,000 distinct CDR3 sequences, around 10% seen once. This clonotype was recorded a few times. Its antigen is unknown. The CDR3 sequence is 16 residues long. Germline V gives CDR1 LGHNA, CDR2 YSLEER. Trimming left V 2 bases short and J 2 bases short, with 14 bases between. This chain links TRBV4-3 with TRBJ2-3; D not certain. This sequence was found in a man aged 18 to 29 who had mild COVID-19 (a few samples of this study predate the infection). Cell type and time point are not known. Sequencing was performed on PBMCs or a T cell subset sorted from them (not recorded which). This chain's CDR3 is CASSQNFQINTDTQYF. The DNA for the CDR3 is TGCGCCAGCAGCCAAAATTTCCAGATTAACACAGATACGCAGTATTTT.